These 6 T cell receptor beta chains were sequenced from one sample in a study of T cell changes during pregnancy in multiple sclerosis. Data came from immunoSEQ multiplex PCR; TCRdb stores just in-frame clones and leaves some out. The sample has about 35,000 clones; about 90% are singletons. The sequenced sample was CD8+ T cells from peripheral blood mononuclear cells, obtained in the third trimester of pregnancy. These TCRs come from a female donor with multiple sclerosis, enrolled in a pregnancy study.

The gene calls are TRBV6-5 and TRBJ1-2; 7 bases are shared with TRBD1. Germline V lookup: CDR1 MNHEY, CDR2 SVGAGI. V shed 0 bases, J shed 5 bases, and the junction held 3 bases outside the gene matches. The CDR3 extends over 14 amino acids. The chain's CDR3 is CASSYSRTGYGYTF. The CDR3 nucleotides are TGTGCCAGCAGTTACTCAAGGACAGGATATGGCTACACCTTC.

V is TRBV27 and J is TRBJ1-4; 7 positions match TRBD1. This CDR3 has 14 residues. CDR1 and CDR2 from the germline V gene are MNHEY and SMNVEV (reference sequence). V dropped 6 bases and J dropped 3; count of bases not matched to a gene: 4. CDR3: CASRLGTANEKLFF. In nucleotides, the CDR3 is TGTGCCAGCAGGCTCGGGACAGCTAATGAAAAACTGTTTTTT.

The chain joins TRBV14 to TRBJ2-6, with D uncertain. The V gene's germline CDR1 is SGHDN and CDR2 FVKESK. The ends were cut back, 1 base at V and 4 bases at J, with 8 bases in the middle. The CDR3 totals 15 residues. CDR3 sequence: CASSQVRLGANVLTF. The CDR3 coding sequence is TGTGCCAGCAGCCAAGTCAGGCTGGGGGCCAACGTCCTGACTTTC.

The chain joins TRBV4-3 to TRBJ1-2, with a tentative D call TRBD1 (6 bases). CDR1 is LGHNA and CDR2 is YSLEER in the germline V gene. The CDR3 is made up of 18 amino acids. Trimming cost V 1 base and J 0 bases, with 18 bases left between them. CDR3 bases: TGCGCCAGCAGCCAAGTCTCGGACAGCTCTTCTCCTAACTATGGCTACACCTTC. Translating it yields CASSQVSDSSSPNYGYTF.

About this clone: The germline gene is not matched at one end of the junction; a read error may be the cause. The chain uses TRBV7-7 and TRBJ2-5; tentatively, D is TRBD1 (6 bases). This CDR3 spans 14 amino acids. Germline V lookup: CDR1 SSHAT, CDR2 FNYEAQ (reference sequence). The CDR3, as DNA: TGTGCTAGCAGCTTAGCGACAGGAATAGAGACCCAGTACTTC. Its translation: CASSLATGIETQYF.

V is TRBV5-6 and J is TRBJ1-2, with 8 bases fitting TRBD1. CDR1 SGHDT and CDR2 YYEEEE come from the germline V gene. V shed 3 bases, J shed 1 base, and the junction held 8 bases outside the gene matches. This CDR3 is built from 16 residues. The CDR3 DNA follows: TGTGCCAGCAGCTATGACAGGGGAGGGTTTAACTATGGCTACACCTTC. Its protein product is CASSYDRGGFNYGYTF.